The clone carrying this TCR beta chain was picked up a small number of times. Its antigen is currently unknown. The identical CDR3 is also encoded by other nucleotide sequences in the sample. These data belong to a study of OX40 agonist ivuxolimab in advanced cancers. General observations from the study: Those patients achieving a partial response at 0.1-3.0 mg/kg showed among the lowest clonal expansion. At 0.1 to 3.0 mg/kg, CD4+ and CD8+ blood T cells expanded clonally by week 6.

Measured with immunoSEQ multiplex PCR; TCRdb has only the in-frame clones, and not every one. The sample lists roughly 71,000 clones, roughly 76% seen once, with roughly 1.6% in the top ten. The CDR3 runs to 11 residues. Trimming removed 1 base from V and 3 bases from J, with 0 bases in between. Per the germline V gene, CDR1 is KGHSH and CDR2 is LQKENI. The clonotype was recovered from an adult with an advanced solid tumor such as melanoma, head and neck, liver or kidney cancer. The sequences come from CD4+ or CD8+ T cells sorted from blood, collected in a trial of the OX40 agonist ivuxolimab. The chain joins TRBV18 to TRBJ2-5; no clear D. The CDR3 sequence is CASSPQETQYF. As DNA, the CDR3 is TGTGCCAGCTCACCACAAGAGACCCAGTACTTC.